The 14 T cell receptor beta chains reported below all come from one sample, sequenced in a study of T cell responses to AZD1222 COVID-19 vaccine. Profiling relied on immunoSEQ multiplex PCR, and the TCRdb table lists in-frame clones only, not all of them. The table has around 150,000 clones, 85% to 95% seen once. The sample here was peripheral blood, taken on day 0 of AZD1222 vaccination. The source of these receptors is an adult in good health.

This chain uses TRBV6-5 with TRBJ1-2; 7 bases map to TRBD1. CDR3 length: 13 amino acids. With 4 bases clipped from V and 3 bases from J, the junction kept 2 bases outside the gene matches. Looked up from germline, CDR1 is MNHEY and CDR2 is SVGAGI. The CDR3 loop reads CASSSQGDYGYTF. CDR3 DNA: TGTGCCAGCAGTTCCCAGGGGGACTATGGCTACACCTTC.

CDR3 loop: CASHRSSGYGYTF. In nucleotides, the CDR3 is TGTGCCAGCCACAGGAGCAGTGGCTATGGCTACACCTTC. The chain is built from TRBV19 and TRBJ1-2, with D perhaps matching TRBD1 (5 bases). The V and J ends lost 9 bases and 4 bases respectively, with 15 bases between them. This CDR3 has 13 amino acids. Germline V CDR1 and CDR2: LNHDA, SQIVND (reference sequence).

Here the CDR3 reads CASSRTGATEAFF. The CDR3 DNA is TGTGCCAGCAGCAGGACAGGGGCCACTGAAGCTTTCTTT. The V call is TRBV28, the J call TRBJ1-1, with 9 bases matching TRBD1. The CDR3 spans 13 residues. Germline trimming cut 6 bases from V and 4 bases from J; bases unmatched to any gene: 3. Germline V lookup: CDR1 MDHEN, CDR2 SYDVKM.

This chain links TRBV3-1 (or the pseudogene TRBV3-2) with TRBJ1-2; possibly TRBD1 for D (5 bases). V was shortened by 3 bases and J by 4 bases, with 15 bases between the two germline ends. This CDR3 contains 15 residues. Germline V lookup: CDR1 LGHDT, CDR2 YNNKEL (reference sequence). CDR3 DNA: TGTGCCAGCAGCCACACCGGGACGAGGAGCTATGGCTACACCTTC. It encodes CASSHTGTRSYGYTF.

This chain connects TRBV11-2 to TRBJ2-3; TRBD2 matches 9 bases. Losses at the gene ends were 5 bases for V and 0 bases for J; bases not matched to a gene: 6. CDR3 size: 16 residues. Per germline, CDR1 SGHAT and CDR2 FQNNGV. CDR3 amino acids: CASSRLAGASTDTQYF. For the CDR3, the DNA is TGTGCCAGCAGCCGATTAGCGGGGGCTAGCACAGATACGCAGTATTTT. The variable domain in full, with the rest retrieved from reference TRBV11-2 and TRBJ2-3, is EAGVAQSPRYKIIEKRQSVAFWCNPISGHATLYWYQQILGQGPKLLIQFQNNGVVDDSQLPKDRFSAERLKGVDSTLKIQPAKLEDSAVYLCASSRLAGASTDTQYFGPGTRLTVL.

The chain carries TRBV24-1 and TRBJ2-1, with D maybe TRBD1 (5 bases). The CDR3 sequence is 13 residues long. The V end was cut by 2 bases, the J end by 5 bases, with 6 bases between. The germline V gene encodes CDR1 KGHDR and CDR2 SFDVKD. The CDR3 reads CATSDSRDNEQFF. CDR3 nucleotides: TGTGCCACCAGTGATTCCAGGGACAATGAGCAGTTCTTC.

This chain links TRBV4-1 with TRBJ1-6, with D perhaps matching TRBD1 (6 bases). The V end lost 6 bases, the J end lost 13 bases, and 25 bases lay between the germline ends. The CDR3 has 16 residues. Germline assignment: CDR1 MGHRA and CDR2 YSYEKL. The CDR3 DNA follows: TGCGCCAGCAGTCAGTCAGTGGGCCGGGCCCAGGGGCCCCTCCACTTT. Translation: CASSQSVGRAQGPLHF.

V and J are TRBV5-6 and TRBJ2-5, with TRBD1 matching 11 bases. The CDR3 has 15 residues. Looked up from germline, CDR1 is SGHDT and CDR2 is YYEEEE. V shed 6 bases, J shed 4 bases, and the junction held 8 bases outside the gene matches. The CDR3 loop reads CASNTRTGGVETQYF. In nucleotides, the CDR3 is TGTGCCAGCAACACCCGGACAGGGGGCGTAGAGACCCAGTACTTC.

The gene calls are TRBV27 and TRBJ1-6, with D maybe TRBD1 (5 bases). V dropped 6 bases and J dropped 4 bases, with 10 bases sitting between them. Germline V gene lookup returns CDR1 MNHEY and CDR2 SMNVEV (reference sequence). CDR3 length equals 14 residues. The CDR3 region is CASSRDGYNSPLHF. The CDR3, as DNA: TGTGCCAGCAGCCGGGACGGTTATAATTCACCCCTCCACTTT.

The chain employs TRBV19 and TRBJ1-5; D is undetermined. Per the germline V gene, CDR1 is LNHDA and CDR2 is SQIVND (reference sequence). The CDR3 length is 14 residues. Between the trimmed V and J ends, which lost 6 bases and 3 bases, there was a span of 12 bases. The CDR3, as DNA: TGTGCCAGTAGCACCAGGCCAGACAATCAGCCCCAGCATTTT. Residues: CASSTRPDNQPQHF.

The chain uses TRBV5-5 and TRBJ1-4; 8 bases agree with TRBD1. Germline V gene sequence: CDR1 SGHKS, CDR2 YYEKEE (reference sequence). The CDR3 spans 14 residues. Trimming cost V 5 bases and J 8 bases; bases outside gene matches: 8. The CDR3 sequence is CASRRTGLGEKLFF. Written as DNA, the CDR3 is TGTGCCAGCAGGCGGACAGGGCTTGGGGAAAAACTGTTTTTT.

The gene calls are TRBV28 and TRBJ2-6; D unclear. Germline V gene sequence: CDR1 MDHEN, CDR2 SYDVKM. V was pared by 4 bases and J by 0 bases, with 13 bases between. CDR3 length: 17 residues. The CDR3 loop is CASSSWAKTSGANVLTF. DNA for the CDR3: TGTGCCAGCAGTTCGTGGGCCAAGACCTCTGGGGCCAACGTCCTGACTTTC.

This sequence joins TRBV19 and TRBJ2-1; the match to TRBD1 covers 9 bases. The V gene end was trimmed by 3 bases and the J gene end by 7 bases; junction bases not matched to a gene: 4. The CDR3 covers 14 residues. CDR1 LNHDA and CDR2 SQIVND come from the germline V gene (reference sequence). This chain's CDR3 is CASSIRDRVNEQFF. The CDR3 bases are TGTGCCAGTAGTATTCGGGACAGGGTTAATGAGCAGTTCTTC.

The CDR3 nucleotides read TGTGCCAGCAGCTTAGTGGGGCGGGGGGGCCTAAATACGCAGTATTTT. This gives the protein CASSLVGRGGLNTQYF. The chain combines TRBV7-2 with TRBJ2-3; 9 nucleotides line up with TRBD2. The CDR3 runs to 16 residues. Germline lookup yields CDR1 SGHTA and CDR2 FQGNSA. J gave up 7 bases and V 1 base, and 9 bases lay outside the gene matches.